Listed below are T cell receptor beta chains from one sample, sequenced in a study of glioma-infiltrating T cells after dendritic cell vaccination. Using immunoSEQ multiplex PCR, the repertoire was profiled, and TCRdb retains in-frame clones only, with some absent. The repertoire has around 100,000 clones, 75% to 90% of them found once; the top ten carry under 8%. The sample consisted of blood, taken after dendritic cell vaccination. Source of these receptors: a human donor with glioblastoma. Both conserved end residues are part of each CDR3. D genes are given only for firm matches.

d_gene	v_gene	j_gene	CDR3aa
TRBD1	TRBV15	TRBJ1-2	CATSRVNTGEFGYTF
TRBD1	TRBV29-1	TRBJ2-3	CSVEDLGTGGADTQYF
.	TRBV7-9	TRBJ1-1	CASSHNTVNTEAFF
.	TRBV11-2	TRBJ1-2	CASSSPQGRLNYGYTF
.	TRBV18	TRBJ2-7	CASSPGGTQAVYEQYF
.	TRBV6-5	TRBJ1-2	CASSENESDEGYTF
TRBD1	TRBV5-4	TRBJ2-6	CASSFDRGRTNVLTF
TRBD1	TRBV14	TRBJ2-1	CASSQGRTGSNYNEQFF
.	TRBV4-1	TRBJ2-2	CASSQVGQGNTGELFF
.	TRBV11-1	TRBJ1-2	CASSLGDSYGYTF
.	TRBV6-1	TRBJ1-3	CASSGIEQVGNTIYF
TRBD1	TRBV13	TRBJ1-1	CASSSGQVINTEAFF
.	TRBV27	TRBJ2-7	CASSFSDPRTYEQYF
TRBD1	TRBV6-4	TRBJ1-1	CASSGTGQGYTEAFF
.	TRBV12-5	TRBJ2-1	CASGLGNRTYNEQFF
TRBD1	TRBV27	TRBJ1-6	CASRGGGVGNSPLHF
TRBD1	TRBV28	TRBJ1-5	CASSLGQGEGQPQHF
.	TRBV30	TRBJ1-5	CAWSVEGRNQPQHF
TRBD1	TRBV19	TRBJ1-2	CASSIGDRAGGYTF
TRBD1	TRBV5-1	TRBJ1-5	CASSLEGQGSNQPQHF
TRBD2	TRBV7-3	TRBJ2-5	CASSLEVAGGQETQYF
TRBD1	TRBV5-1	TRBJ1-4	CASSPGQLNEKLFF
.	TRBV18	TRBJ1-4	CASSPGGTLGEKLFF
TRBD1	TRBV5-1	TRBJ2-2	CASSINGQGVGAGELFF
TRBD1	TRBV5-6	TRBJ1-3	CASSLLTGTVGNTIYF
TRBD1	TRBV6-5	TRBJ1-5	CASSRGTGEKPQHF
.	TRBV5-5	TRBJ1-5	CASSFSPDSYNQPQHF
TRBD1	TRBV6-6	TRBJ1-6	CASSYSGQGAREPLHF
TRBD1	TRBV4-3	TRBJ1-2	CASSQDHTGDYGYTF
.	TRBV4-2	TRBJ2-7	CASSQVSSYEQYF
.	TRBV10-3	TRBJ1-1	CAISELPPAGTLEAFF
TRBD2	TRBV5-1	TRBJ2-3	CASSYRRGGNTDTQYF
TRBD1	TRBV2	TRBJ2-7	CASGEGQASYEQYF
.	TRBV29-1	TRBJ1-4	CSVVPGTNEKLFF
TRBD1	TRBV19	TRBJ1-2	CASAQGGNYGYTF
.	TRBV6-5	TRBJ2-7	CASIGGDAYEQYF
.	TRBV30	TRBJ1-4	CAWSRQQEKLFF